Presented here are 5 T cell receptor beta chains from one specimen sequenced in a study of blood T cell repertoires in COVID-19. The assay was immunoSEQ multiplex PCR, and TCRdb's table has in-frame clones only and misses some. The sample has approximately 240,000 clones, around 87% seen once. Sequenced material: PBMCs or T cells enriched from blood (not recorded which). The receptors were sampled from a woman in her late teens or twenties in a cohort exposed to, infected with or recovered from COVID-19 (not recorded which).

The chain links TRBV5-1 to TRBJ1-1; a weak D match, TRBD1 (6 bases). The ends were cut back, 2 bases at V and 1 base at J, with 12 bases in the middle. The CDR3 has 15 amino acids. Germline V gene lookup returns CDR1 SGHRS and CDR2 YFSETQ. CDR3 nucleotide sequence: TGCGCCAGCAGCTTTGCCCAGGGGAGGAACACTGAAGCTTTCTTT. Protein sequence: CASSFAQGRNTEAFF.

This clone was seen only once. CDR3 nucleotides: TGCGCCAGCAGGTTAACAGGGAATGAAGCTTTCTTT. Amino acid sequence: CASRLTGNEAFF. V usage is TRBV5-1 and J usage is TRBJ1-1; a possible D gene is TRBD1 (6 bases). CDR1 SGHRS and CDR2 YFSETQ come from the germline V gene. V dropped 5 bases and J dropped 7 bases, with 12 bases sitting between them. The CDR3 is 12 amino acids.

The chain joins TRBV3-1 (or the pseudogene TRBV3-2) to TRBJ2-3; D gene uncertain. Deletions cut 0 bases from V and 1 base from J, with 11 bases between. Germline CDR1 is LGHDT and CDR2 is YNNKEL (reference sequence). The CDR3 has 16 amino acids. CDR3 nucleotide sequence: TGTGCCAGCAGCCAAGATTTCGGTCTAGGCACAGATACGCAGTATTTT. Translating gives CASSQDFGLGTDTQYF.

This chain connects TRBV5-4 to TRBJ2-1, with 8 bases that match TRBD2. V lost 6 bases to trimming and J lost 1 base; unmatched junction nucleotides: 12. The CDR3 runs 17 residues. CDR1 SGHNT and CDR2 YYREEE come from the germline V gene (reference sequence). The CDR3 DNA sequence: TGTGCCAGCACGTGGGAGGGAGCGGGAGATTCCTACAATGAGCAGTTCTTC. Protein sequence: CASTWEGAGDSYNEQFF.

The chain uses TRBV28 and TRBJ1-1; the D gene is possibly TRBD1 (6 bases). The V end was cut by 6 bases, the J end by 1 base, with 12 bases between. CDR3 length equals 14 residues. The germline gives CDR1 MDHEN, CDR2 SYDVKM. CDR3 sequence: CASSEGQANTEAFF. The CDR3, as DNA: TGTGCCAGCAGCGAGGGACAAGCGAACACTGAAGCTTTCTTT.